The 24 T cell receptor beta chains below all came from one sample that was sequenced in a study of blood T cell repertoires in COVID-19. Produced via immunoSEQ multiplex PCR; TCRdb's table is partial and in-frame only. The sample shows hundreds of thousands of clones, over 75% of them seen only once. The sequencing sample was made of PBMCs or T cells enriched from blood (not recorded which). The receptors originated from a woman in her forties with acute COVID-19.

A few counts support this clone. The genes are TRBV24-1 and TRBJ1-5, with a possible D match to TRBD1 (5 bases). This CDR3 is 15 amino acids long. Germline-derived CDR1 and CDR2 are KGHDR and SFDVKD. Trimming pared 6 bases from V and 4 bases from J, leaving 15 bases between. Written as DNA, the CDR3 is TGTGCCACCAGTCAAGGAGGACGGGGGAATCAGCCCCAGCATTTT. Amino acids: CATSQGGRGNQPQHF.

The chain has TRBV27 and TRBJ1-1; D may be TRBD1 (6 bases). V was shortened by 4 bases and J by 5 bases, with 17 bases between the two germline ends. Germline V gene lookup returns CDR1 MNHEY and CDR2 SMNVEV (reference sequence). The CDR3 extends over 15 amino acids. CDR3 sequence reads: CASSSDSLGGTEAFF. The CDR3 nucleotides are TGTGCCAGCAGTTCGGACAGTTTGGGAGGGACTGAAGCTTTCTTT.

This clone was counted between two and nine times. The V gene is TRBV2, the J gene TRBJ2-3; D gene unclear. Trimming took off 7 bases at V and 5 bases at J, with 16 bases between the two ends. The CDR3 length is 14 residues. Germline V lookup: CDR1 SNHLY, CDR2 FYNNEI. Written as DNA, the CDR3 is TGTGCCAGCATCCTACTGAGATCTAGAGATACGCAGTATTTT. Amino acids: CASILLRSRDTQYF. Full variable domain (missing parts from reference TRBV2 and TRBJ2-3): EPEVTQTPSHQVTQMGQEVILRCVPISNHLYFYWYRQILGQKVEFLVSFYNNEISEKSEIFDDQFSVERPDGSNFTLKIRSTKLEDSAMYFCASILLRSRDTQYFGPGTRLTVL.

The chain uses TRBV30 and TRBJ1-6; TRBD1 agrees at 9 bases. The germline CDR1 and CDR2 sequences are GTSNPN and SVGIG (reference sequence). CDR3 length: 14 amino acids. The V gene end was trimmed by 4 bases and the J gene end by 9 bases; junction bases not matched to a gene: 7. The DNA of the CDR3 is TGTGCCTGGACCGCCGGGACAGGGCCTTCACCCCTCCACTTT. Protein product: CAWTAGTGPSPLHF. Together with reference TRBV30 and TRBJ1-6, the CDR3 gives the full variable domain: SQTIHQWPATLVQPVGSPLSLECTVEGTSNPNLYWYRQAAGRGLQLLFYSVGIGQISSEVPQNLSASRPQDRQFILSSKKLLLSDSGFYLCAWTAGTGPSPLHFGNGTRLTVT.

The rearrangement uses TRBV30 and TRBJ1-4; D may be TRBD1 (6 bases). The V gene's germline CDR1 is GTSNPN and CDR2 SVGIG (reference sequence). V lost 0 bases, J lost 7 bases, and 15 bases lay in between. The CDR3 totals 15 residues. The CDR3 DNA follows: TGTGCCTGGAGTGTTCGGGGGGCTGTGGGTGAAAAACTGTTTTTT. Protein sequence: CAWSVRGAVGEKLFF. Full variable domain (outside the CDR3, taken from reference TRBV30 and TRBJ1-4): SQTIHQWPATLVQPVGSPLSLECTVEGTSNPNLYWYRQAAGRGLQLLFYSVGIGQISSEVPQNLSASRPQDRQFILSSKKLLLSDSGFYLCAWSVRGAVGEKLFFGSGTQLSVL.

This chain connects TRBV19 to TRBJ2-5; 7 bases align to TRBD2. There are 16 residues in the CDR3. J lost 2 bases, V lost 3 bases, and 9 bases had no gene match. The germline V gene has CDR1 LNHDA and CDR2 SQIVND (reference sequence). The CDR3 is CASSISRLAGQETQYF. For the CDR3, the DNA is TGTGCCAGTAGTATCTCCAGACTAGCCGGGCAAGAGACCCAGTACTTC. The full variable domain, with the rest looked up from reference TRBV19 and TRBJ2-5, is DGGITQSPKYLFRKEGQNVTLSCEQNLNHDAMYWYRQDPGQGLRLIYYSQIVNDFQKGDIAEGYSVSREKKESFPLTVTSAQKNPTAFYLCASSISRLAGQETQYFGPGTRLLVL.

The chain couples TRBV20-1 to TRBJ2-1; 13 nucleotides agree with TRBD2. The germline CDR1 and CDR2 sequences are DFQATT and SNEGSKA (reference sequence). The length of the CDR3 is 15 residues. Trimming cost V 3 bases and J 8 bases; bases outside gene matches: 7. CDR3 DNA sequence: TGCAGTGCTAGTCCCGGGACTAGCGGGATGGATGAGCAGTTCTTC. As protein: CSASPGTSGMDEQFF.

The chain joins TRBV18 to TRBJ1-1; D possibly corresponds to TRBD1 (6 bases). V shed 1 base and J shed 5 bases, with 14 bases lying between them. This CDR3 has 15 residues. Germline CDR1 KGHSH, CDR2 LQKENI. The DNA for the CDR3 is TGTGCCAGCTCACCACTCGTCCAGGGGTCAACTGAAGCTTTCTTT. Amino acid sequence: CASSPLVQGSTEAFF.

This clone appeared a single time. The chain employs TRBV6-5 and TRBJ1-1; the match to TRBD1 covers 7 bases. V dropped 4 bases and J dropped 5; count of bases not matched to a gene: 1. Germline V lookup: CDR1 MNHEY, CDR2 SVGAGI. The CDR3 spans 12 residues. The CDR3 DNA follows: TGTGCCAGCAGTTGGACAGGTACTGAAGCTTTCTTT. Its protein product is CASSWTGTEAFF.

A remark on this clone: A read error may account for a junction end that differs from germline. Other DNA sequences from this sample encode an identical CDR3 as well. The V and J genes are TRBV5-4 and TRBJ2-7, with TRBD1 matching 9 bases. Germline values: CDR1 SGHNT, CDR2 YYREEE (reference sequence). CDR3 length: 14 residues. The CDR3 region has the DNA TGTGCTAGCAGCATACCGGGACAGGGTTCCGAGCAGTACTTC. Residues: CASSIPGQGSEQYF.

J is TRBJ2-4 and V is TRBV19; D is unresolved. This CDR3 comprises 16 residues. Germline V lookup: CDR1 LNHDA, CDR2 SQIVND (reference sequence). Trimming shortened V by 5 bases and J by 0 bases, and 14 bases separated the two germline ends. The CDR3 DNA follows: TGTGCCAGTAGTGATGGTTTTCCACTAGCCAAAAACATTCAGTACTTC. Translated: CASSDGFPLAKNIQYF.

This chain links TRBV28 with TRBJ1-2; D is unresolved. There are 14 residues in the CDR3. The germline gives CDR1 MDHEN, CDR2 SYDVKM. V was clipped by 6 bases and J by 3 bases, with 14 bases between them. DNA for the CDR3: TGTGCCAGCAGCACCTACCCAGGCGACTATGGCTACACCTTC. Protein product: CASSTYPGDYGYTF.

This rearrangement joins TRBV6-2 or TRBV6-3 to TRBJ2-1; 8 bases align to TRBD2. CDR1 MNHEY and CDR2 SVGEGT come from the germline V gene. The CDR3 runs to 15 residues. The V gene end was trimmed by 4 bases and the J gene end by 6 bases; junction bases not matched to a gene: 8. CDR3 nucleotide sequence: TGTGCCAGCAGTTCCGGGACTAGAAATATCAATGAGCAGTTCTTC. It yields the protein CASSSGTRNINEQFF.

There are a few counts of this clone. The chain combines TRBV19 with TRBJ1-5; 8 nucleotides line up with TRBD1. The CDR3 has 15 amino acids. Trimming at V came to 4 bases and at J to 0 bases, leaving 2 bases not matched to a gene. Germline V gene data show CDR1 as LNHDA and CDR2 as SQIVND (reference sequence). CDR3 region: CASSTTGDSNQPQHF. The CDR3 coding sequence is TGTGCCAGTAGTACGACAGGGGATAGCAATCAGCCCCAGCATTTT. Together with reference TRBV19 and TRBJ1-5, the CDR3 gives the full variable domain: DGGITQSPKYLFRKEGQNVTLSCEQNLNHDAMYWYRQDPGQGLRLIYYSQIVNDFQKGDIAEGYSVSREKKESFPLTVTSAQKNPTAFYLCASSTTGDSNQPQHFGDGTRLSIL.

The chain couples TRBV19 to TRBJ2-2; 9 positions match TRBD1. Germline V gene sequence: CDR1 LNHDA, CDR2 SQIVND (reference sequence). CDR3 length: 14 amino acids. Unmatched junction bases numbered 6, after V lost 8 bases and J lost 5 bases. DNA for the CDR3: TGTGCCAGTTCACAGGGGGCTCGGACCGGGGAGCTGTTTTTT. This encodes CASSQGARTGELFF.

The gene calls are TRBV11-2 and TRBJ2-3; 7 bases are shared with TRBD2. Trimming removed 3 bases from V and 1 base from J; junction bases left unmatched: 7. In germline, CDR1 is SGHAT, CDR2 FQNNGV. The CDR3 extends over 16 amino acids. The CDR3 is CASSFAPLAGTDTQYF. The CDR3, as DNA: TGTGCCAGCAGCTTTGCCCCCCTAGCGGGCACAGATACGCAGTATTTT.

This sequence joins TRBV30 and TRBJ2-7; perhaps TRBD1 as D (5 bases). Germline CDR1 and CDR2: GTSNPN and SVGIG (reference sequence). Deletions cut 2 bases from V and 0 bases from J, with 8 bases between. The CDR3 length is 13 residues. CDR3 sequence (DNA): TGTGCCTGGAGTCAACAGGACTCCTACGAGCAGTACTTC. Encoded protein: CAWSQQDSYEQYF. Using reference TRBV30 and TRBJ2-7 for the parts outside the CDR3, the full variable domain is SQTIHQWPATLVQPVGSPLSLECTVEGTSNPNLYWYRQAAGRGLQLLFYSVGIGQISSEVPQNLSASRPQDRQFILSSKKLLLSDSGFYLCAWSQQDSYEQYFGPGTRLTVT.

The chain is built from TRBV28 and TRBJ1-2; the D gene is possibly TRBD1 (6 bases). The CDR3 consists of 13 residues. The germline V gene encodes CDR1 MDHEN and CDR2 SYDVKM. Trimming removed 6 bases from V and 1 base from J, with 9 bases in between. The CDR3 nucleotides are TGTGCCAGCAGACGGACAGATAACTATGGCTACACCTTC. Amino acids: CASRRTDNYGYTF.

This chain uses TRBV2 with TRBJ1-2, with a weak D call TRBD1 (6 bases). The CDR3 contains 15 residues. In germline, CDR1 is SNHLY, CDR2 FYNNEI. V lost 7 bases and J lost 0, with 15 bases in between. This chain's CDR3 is CASTRRTAANYGYTF. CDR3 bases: TGTGCCAGCACCCGGAGGACAGCTGCTAACTATGGCTACACCTTC.

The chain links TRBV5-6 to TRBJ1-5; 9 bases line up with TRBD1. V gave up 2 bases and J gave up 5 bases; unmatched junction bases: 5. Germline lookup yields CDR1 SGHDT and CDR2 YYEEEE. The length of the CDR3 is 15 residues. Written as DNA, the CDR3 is TGTGCCAGCAGCTTCGGACAGGGGAATTATCAGCCCCAGCATTTT. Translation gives CASSFGQGNYQPQHF.

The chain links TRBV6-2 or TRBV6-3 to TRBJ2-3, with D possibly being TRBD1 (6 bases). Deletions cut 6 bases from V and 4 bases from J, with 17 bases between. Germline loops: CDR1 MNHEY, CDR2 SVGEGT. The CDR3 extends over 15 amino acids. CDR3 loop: CASSPDRNGADTQYF. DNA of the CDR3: TGTGCCAGCAGCCCGGACAGAAACGGGGCAGATACGCAGTATTTT.

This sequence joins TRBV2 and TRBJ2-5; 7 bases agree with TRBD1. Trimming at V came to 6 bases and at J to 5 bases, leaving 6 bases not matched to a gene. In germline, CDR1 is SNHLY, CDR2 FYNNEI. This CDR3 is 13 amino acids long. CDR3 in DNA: TGTGCCAGCAGGGAGACAGGGCGGGAGACCCAGTACTTC. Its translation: CASRETGRETQYF.

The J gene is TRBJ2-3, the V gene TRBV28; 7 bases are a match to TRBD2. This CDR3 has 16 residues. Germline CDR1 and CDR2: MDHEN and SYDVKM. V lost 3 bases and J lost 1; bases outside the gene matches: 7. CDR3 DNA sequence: TGTGCCAGCAGTTTTGGGAGCGGGAAGGGCACAGATACGCAGTATTTT. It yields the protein CASSFGSGKGTDTQYF.

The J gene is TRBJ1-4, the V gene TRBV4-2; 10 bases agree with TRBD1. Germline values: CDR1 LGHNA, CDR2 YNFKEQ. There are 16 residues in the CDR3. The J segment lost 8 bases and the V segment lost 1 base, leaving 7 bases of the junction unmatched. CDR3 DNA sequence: TGTGCCAGCAGCCAAGCAACCGGGACAGGGGAAGAAAAACTGTTTTTT. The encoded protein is CASSQATGTGEEKLFF.